This T cell receptor beta chain originates from a study of cytomegalovirus exposure and HLA in healthy donors. General observations from the study: The study labeled 150 or so TCR beta chains cytomegalovirus-associated.

Only in-frame clones appear in the TCRdb table, and some are missing; sequencing was by immunoSEQ multiplex PCR. The sample holds hundreds of thousands of clones, 90% seen once. To note about this clone: What it recognizes is unknown.

The CDR3 length is 15 residues. Germline assignment: CDR1 SGHNT and CDR2 YENEEA. V gave up 5 bases and J gave up 6 bases; unmatched junction bases: 6. This chain links TRBV11-3 with TRBJ2-7; TRBD2 agrees at 14 bases. Material: PBMCs. This receptor was taken from a woman aged 30 to 39 in good health and CMV-seronegative. The chain's CDR3 is CASSETTSGRVEQYF. CDR3 nucleotides: TGTGCCAGCAGCGAAACGACTAGCGGGAGGGTCGAGCAGTACTTC.